This T cell receptor (beta chain) was captured in a study of OX40 agonist ivuxolimab in advanced cancers. This CDR3 spans 13 amino acids. Germline CDR1 is SGHRS and CDR2 is YFSETQ. V was shortened by 0 bases and J by 7 bases, with 10 bases between the two germline ends. Profiled with immunoSEQ multiplex PCR; TCRdb holds only in-frame clones, not every one. The sample shows roughly 50,000 clones, 80% to 85% of them seen only once. The source was CD4+ or CD8+ T cells sorted from blood, collected in a trial of the OX40 agonist ivuxolimab. The receptor was derived from an adult with an advanced solid tumor such as melanoma, head and neck, liver or kidney cancer. The V call is TRBV5-1, the J call TRBJ1-1, with D maybe TRBD1 (5 bases). The DNA for the CDR3 is TGCGCCAGCAGCTTGGATTTTGGGGGTGAAGCTTTCTTT. It yields the protein CASSLDFGGEAFF. The entire variable domain, with the rest obtained from reference TRBV5-1 and TRBJ1-1, is as follows: KAGVTQTPRYLIKTRGQQVTLSCSPISGHRSVSWYQQTPGQGLQFLFEYFSETQRNKGNFPGRFSGRQFSNSRSEMNVSTLELGDSALYLCASSLDFGGEAFFGQGTRLTVV.